The subject of this entry is one TCR beta chain. Its target is unknown. The source of the sample is a study of type 1 regulatory T cells. Overall study context: T-allo10 is a Tr1-enriched, alloantigen-specific CD4 T cell product made in vitro.

The CDR3 extends over 13 amino acids. Losses at the gene ends were 3 bases for V and 5 bases for J; bases not matched to a gene: 1. MiXCR, run by TCRdb on the reads, gives a single entry per CDR3 protein. Among 70,000 or so distinct CDR3 sequences listed, around 21% were seen once. General study findings and limits: Compared with non-Tr1 cells, Tr1 cells showed a narrower TCR repertoire.

The source material was cultured type 1 regulatory T (Tr1) cells, either the whole culture or a sorted fraction (not recorded which). The chain recombines TRBV12-3 or TRBV12-4 with TRBJ2-5; 9 bases are a match to TRBD2. The receptor was derived from a human donor in good health. DNA for the CDR3: TGTGCCAGCAGTTTGGGACTAGCCGAGACCCAGTACTTC. This sequence encodes CASSLGLAETQYF.